This T cell receptor beta chain emerged from a study of blood T cells in healthy people across ages. The study, taken as a whole, reports: Strong correlation was found linking TCR beta diversity to naive T cell percentage.

This clonotype appeared a few times. Its target is not known. Primed by a sample-barcoded 5' primer and a J-beta primer mix, a second PCR proceeded for roughly 7 to 11 cycles. TCRdb independently ran MiXCR on the 5' RACE reads; one entry per CDR3 protein. The table includes more than 650,000 distinct CDR3 sequences, over 20% detected once. The CDR3 covers 14 residues. Germline V gene lookup returns CDR1 SGHTA and CDR2 FQGNSA. The V end was cut by 4 bases, the J end by 4 bases, with 13 bases between. The sequence was obtained from a man in his 70s in good health. The sample comprised blood. J is TRBJ1-2 and V is TRBV7-2, with D possibly matching TRBD1 (6 bases). This CDR3 is CASSSGRGIYGYTF. The CDR3 DNA reads TGTGCCAGCAGCTCAGGGAGGGGGATCTATGGCTACACCTTC.